A selection of T cell receptor beta chains follows, all from one sample in a study of T-cell reconstitution after alpha-beta-depleted transplantation in children. TCRdb reanalysed the PCR reads using MiXCR and keeps one entry per CDR3 protein. The sample records roughly 400,000 distinct CDR3 sequences, approximately 20% being singletons. The sequenced sample was PBMCs from the stem cell graft donor, obtained from the stem cell graft. Source of these receptors: a human donor who donated a stem cell graft to a child with acute myeloid leukemia. The CDR3 runs from the conserved cysteine through the conserved F or W. Fields, in order: clone size, D gene, V gene, J gene, CDR3 protein, CDR3 DNA. A D gene is named only where the DNA matches it firmly. The size of a clone is reported for some rows only, either as once, few or many, or as a class for expanded clones.

few	NA	TRBV20-1	TRBJ2-3	CSVENKLDTQYF	TGCAGTGTCGAGAACAAGCTGGATACGCAGTATTTT
few	TRBD2	TRBV20-1	TRBJ2-5	CSARDLAGGPQETQYF	TGCAGTGCTAGAGACCTAGCGGGAGGGCCTCAGGAGACCCAGTACTTC
NA	TRBD1	TRBV5-5	TRBJ1-5	CASSKGQGELFNQPQHF	TGTGCCAGCAGCAAGGGACAGGGGGAACTTTTCAATCAGCCCCAGCATTTT
NA	NA	TRBV21-1	TRBJ2-1	CASSKGFLAGVPLKHNEQFF	TGTGCCAGCAGCAAAGGTTTCCTAGCGGGAGTACCCCTAAAACACAATGAGCAGTTCTTC
NA	NA	TRBV5-1	TRBJ2-7	CASSLDGQSYEQYF	TGCGCCAGCAGCTTGGATGGACAGTCCTACGAGCAGTACTTC
few	NA	TRBV7-2	TRBJ2-1	CASSLSGIYNEQFF	TGTGCCAGCAGCCTTAGCGGAATTTACAATGAGCAGTTCTTC
NA	NA	TRBV25-1	TRBJ2-7	CASSGRIYEQYF	TGTGCCAGCAGTGGTAGAATCTACGAGCAGTACTTC
few	TRBD1	TRBV24-1	TRBJ2-7	CATSDSQGAKYEQYF	TGTGCCACCAGTGATTCGCAGGGGGCCAAGTACGAGCAGTACTTC
few	NA	TRBV7-9	TRBJ2-1	CASSTGQRYNEQFF	TGTGCCAGCAGCACCGGACAGAGATACAATGAGCAGTTCTTC
NA	TRBD1	TRBV29-1	TRBJ2-3	CSVRDRFTDTQYF	TGCAGCGTCCGGGACAGGTTCACAGATACGCAGTATTTT
NA	NA	TRBV3-1	TRBJ2-3	CASSQAPTDTQYF	TGTGCCAGCAGCCAAGCCCCCACAGATACGCAGTATTTT
NA	NA	TRBV5-1	TRBJ2-1	CASSRDVYNEQFF	TGCGCCAGCAGCAGGGACGTTTACAATGAGCAGTTCTTC
few	TRBD2	TRBV28	TRBJ2-7	CASRKGLAGYSAYF	TGTGCCAGCAGAAAGGGACTAGCGGGGTATTCGGCGTACTTC
NA	NA	TRBV15	TRBJ1-1	CATSRDIGAEAFF	TGTGCCACCAGCAGAGATATCGGCGCTGAAGCTTTCTTT
many	TRBD2	TRBV29-1	TRBJ2-7	CSVEGGARDEQYF	TGCAGCGTTGAGGGAGGGGCGAGGGACGAGCAGTACTTC
NA	NA	TRBV15	TRBJ2-3	CATTVGFPTDTQYF	TGTGCCACCACCGTGGGCTTCCCCACAGATACGCAGTATTTT
NA	NA	TRBV7-2	TRBJ2-1	CASSLTRPGNEQFF	TGTGCCAGCAGCTTAACACGACCAGGCAATGAGCAGTTCTTC
few	TRBD1	TRBV4-3	TRBJ2-7	CASSPDRGLYEQYF	TGCGCCAGCAGCCCGGACAGGGGGCTCTACGAGCAGTACTTC
many	NA	TRBV29-1	TRBJ2-4	CSVDVQGTKNIQYF	TGCAGCGTTGACGTACAGGGTACCAAAAACATTCAGTACTTC
few	NA	TRBV14	TRBJ2-3	CASSHRQGADTQYF	TGTGCCAGCAGCCACCGCCAGGGCGCAGATACGCAGTATTTT
NA	NA	TRBV12-3/TRBV12-4	TRBJ2-3	CASSLPRDTSTDTQYF	TGTGCCAGCAGCTTACCCCGGGACACCAGCACAGATACGCAGTATTTT
NA	TRBD2	TRBV5-6	TRBJ2-3	CASSFLAGLAGGTDTQYF	TGTGCCAGCAGCTTCTTGGCCGGACTAGCGGGAGGGACAGATACGCAGTATTTT
many	NA	TRBV29-1	TRBJ2-7	CSVKLGRIYEQYF	TGCAGCGTAAAACTCGGACGGATATACGAGCAGTACTTC
NA	TRBD2	TRBV7-2	TRBJ2-7	CASSLEGLAVSEQYF	TGTGCCAGCAGCTTAGAGGGACTAGCGGTTTCCGAGCAGTACTTC
NA	NA	TRBV20-1	TRBJ2-7	CSAPSDRAYEQYF	TGCAGTGCTCCCTCGGACAGAGCCTACGAGCAGTACTTC
many	TRBD2	TRBV29-1	TRBJ2-7	CSVWTSGSSYEQYF	TGCAGCGTCTGGACTAGCGGGAGTTCCTACGAGCAGTACTTC
many	NA	TRBV6-5	TRBJ2-7	CASSSGSVYEQYF	TGTGCCAGCAGTTCCGGATCGGTCTACGAGCAGTACTTC
many	NA	TRBV6-1	TRBJ2-7	CASGGEPGRNIYEQYF	TGTGCCAGCGGTGGAGAACCGGGGCGCAATATCTACGAGCAGTACTTC
many	NA	TRBV20-1	TRBJ1-3	CSARYDSGNTIYF	TGCAGTGCTCGATACGACTCTGGAAACACCATATATTTT
NA	TRBD1	TRBV15	TRBJ2-1	CATSSLRDSYNEQFF	TGTGCCACCAGCTCCTTAAGGGACAGCTACAATGAGCAGTTCTTC
few	NA	TRBV7-2	TRBJ1-1	CASSFHRVNTEAFF	TGTGCCAGCAGCTTCCACAGGGTGAACACTGAAGCTTTCTTT
NA	TRBD2	TRBV7-9	TRBJ2-3	CASSLVLAGARDTQYF	TGTGCCAGCAGCTTGGTGCTAGCGGGAGCGAGAGATACGCAGTATTTT
NA	TRBD2	TRBV12-3/TRBV12-4	TRBJ2-7	CASSLRLAGVGEQYF	TGTGCCAGCAGTTTACGGCTAGCGGGAGTTGGCGAGCAGTACTTC
few	NA	TRBV18	TRBJ1-6	CASSPPLGENSPLHF	TGTGCCAGCTCACCACCGCTTGGCGAAAATTCACCCCTCCACTTT
many	NA	TRBV6-5	TRBJ1-5	CASSYSSYSNQPQHF	TGTGCCAGCAGTTACTCGAGTTATAGCAATCAGCCCCAGCATTTT
NA	NA	TRBV6-2/TRBV6-3	TRBJ2-1	CASSPLQMGNEQFF	TGTGCCAGCAGTCCCCTTCAGATGGGAAATGAGCAGTTCTTC
few	TRBD2	TRBV4-2	TRBJ2-3	CASSQPGLALDTQYF	TGTGCCAGCAGCCAGCCGGGACTAGCGCTTGATACGCAGTATTTT
once	NA	TRBV7-7	TRBJ1-1	CASPRAFF	TGTGCCAGCCCCCGAGCTTTCTTT
few	TRBD2	TRBV10-3	TRBJ2-5	CAISESRRPGGTQETQYF	TGTGCCATCAGTGAGTCACGACGACCGGGGGGGACCCAAGAGACCCAGTACTTC
many	NA	TRBV7-9	TRBJ1-4	CASSSRGDDEKLFF	TGTGCCAGCAGCTCCCGGGGTGACGATGAAAAACTGTTTTTT
NA	NA	TRBV6-5	TRBJ2-7	CASSYFEGDLSYEQYF	TGTGCCAGCAGTTACTTCGAGGGGGACCTATCCTACGAGCAGTACTTC
NA	NA	TRBV29-1	TRBJ2-2	CSVGRQSNTGELFF	TGCAGCGTTGGACGACAGAGCAACACCGGGGAGCTGTTTTTT
NA	TRBD2	TRBV5-1	TRBJ2-3	CASSSELAGGYDTQYF	TGCGCCAGCAGCAGTGAACTAGCGGGAGGCTACGATACGCAGTATTTT
NA	TRBD2	TRBV29-1	TRBJ2-5	CSALAGGQETQYF	TGCAGCGCCCTAGCGGGAGGGCAAGAGACCCAGTACTTC
few	TRBD2	TRBV20-1	TRBJ2-1	CCAVTLAGGRYNEQFF	TGCTGTGCTGTAACCTTAGCGGGAGGACGTTACAATGAGCAGTTCTTC
NA	TRBD1	TRBV6-5	TRBJ2-5	CASSSHGTDYQETQYF	TGTGCCAGCAGTTCGCATGGGACAGATTATCAAGAGACCCAGTACTTC
NA	NA	TRBV5-1	TRBJ2-2	CASENTGNTGELFF	TGCGCCAGCGAGAACACAGGGAACACCGGGGAGCTGTTTTTT
many	NA	TRBV2	TRBJ2-5	CATWSGSSWGETQYF	TGTGCCACATGGAGCGGGTCGAGTTGGGGAGAGACCCAGTACTTC
NA	NA	TRBV12-3/TRBV12-4	TRBJ2-1	CASRLPTGYNEQFF	TGTGCCAGCAGGTTACCGACGGGGTACAATGAGCAGTTCTTC